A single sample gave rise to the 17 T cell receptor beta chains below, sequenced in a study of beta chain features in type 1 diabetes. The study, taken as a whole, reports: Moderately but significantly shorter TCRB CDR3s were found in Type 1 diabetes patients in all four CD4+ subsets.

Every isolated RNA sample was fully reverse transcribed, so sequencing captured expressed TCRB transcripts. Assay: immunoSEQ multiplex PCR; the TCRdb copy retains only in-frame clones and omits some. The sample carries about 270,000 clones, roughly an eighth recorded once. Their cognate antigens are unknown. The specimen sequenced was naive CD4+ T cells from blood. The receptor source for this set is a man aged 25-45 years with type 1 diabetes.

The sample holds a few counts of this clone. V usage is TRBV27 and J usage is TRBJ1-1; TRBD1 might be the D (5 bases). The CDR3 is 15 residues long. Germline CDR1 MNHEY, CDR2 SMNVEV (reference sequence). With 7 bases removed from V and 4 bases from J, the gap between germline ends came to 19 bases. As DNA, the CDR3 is TGTGCCAGCAACAAGCGGGAATATGGGGGCACTGAAGCTTTCTTT. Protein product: CASNKREYGGTEAFF.

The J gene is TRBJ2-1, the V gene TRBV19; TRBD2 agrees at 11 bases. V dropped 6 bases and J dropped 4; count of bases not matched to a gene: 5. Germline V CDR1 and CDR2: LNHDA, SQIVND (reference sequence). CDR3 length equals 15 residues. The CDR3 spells CASSNLAGGYNEQFF. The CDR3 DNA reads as TGTGCCAGTAGCAATCTAGCGGGAGGTTACAATGAGCAGTTCTTC.

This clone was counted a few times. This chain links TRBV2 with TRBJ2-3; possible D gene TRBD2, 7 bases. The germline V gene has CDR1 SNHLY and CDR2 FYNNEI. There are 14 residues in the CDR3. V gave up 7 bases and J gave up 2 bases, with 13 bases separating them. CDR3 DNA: TGTGCCAGCATAGGGGGGGGCTACACAGATACGCAGTATTTT. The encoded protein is CASIGGGYTDTQYF.

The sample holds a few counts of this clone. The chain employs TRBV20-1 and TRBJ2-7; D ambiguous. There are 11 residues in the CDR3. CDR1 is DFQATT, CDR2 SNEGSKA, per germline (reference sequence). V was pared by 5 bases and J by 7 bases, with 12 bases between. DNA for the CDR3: TGCAGTGCTTCCTGGCTCGGGGAGCAGTACTTC. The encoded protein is CSASWLGEQYF.

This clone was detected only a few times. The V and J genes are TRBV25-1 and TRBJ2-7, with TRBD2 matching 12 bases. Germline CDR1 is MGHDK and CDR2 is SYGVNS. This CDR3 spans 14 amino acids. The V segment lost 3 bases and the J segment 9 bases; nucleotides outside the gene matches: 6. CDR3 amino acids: CASSETSGREGQYF. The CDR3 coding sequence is TGTGCCAGCAGTGAGACTAGCGGGAGAGAAGGGCAGTACTTC.

This chain's CDR3 is CASSGGRAGTDTQYF. Written as DNA, the CDR3 is TGTGCCAGCAGTGGGGGCAGGGCCGGTACAGATACGCAGTATTTT. This sequence joins TRBV2 and TRBJ2-3; TRBD1 is a possible D gene (5 bases). The CDR3 covers 15 residues. Germline V gene data show CDR1 as SNHLY and CDR2 as FYNNEI. The germline V and J ends were trimmed by 4 bases and 3 bases, with 14 bases remaining between them.

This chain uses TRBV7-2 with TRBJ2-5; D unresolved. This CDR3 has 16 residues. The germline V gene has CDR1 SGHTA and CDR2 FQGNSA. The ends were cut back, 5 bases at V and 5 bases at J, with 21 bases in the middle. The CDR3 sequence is CASSPQMTRKRETQYF. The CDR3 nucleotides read TGTGCCAGCAGCCCTCAGATGACCCGAAAGAGGGAGACCCAGTACTTC. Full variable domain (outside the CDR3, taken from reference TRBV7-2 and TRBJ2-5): GAGVSQSPSNKVTEKGKDVELRCDPISGHTALYWYRQSLGQGLEFLIYFQGNSAPDKSGLPSDRFSAERTGGSVSTLTIQRTQQEDSAVYLCASSPQMTRKRETQYFGPGTRLLVL.

The DNA for the CDR3 is TGCGCCAGCGGGACGGGAGGAACCTACGAGCAGTACTTC. Protein: CASGTGGTYEQYF. V usage is TRBV5-1 and J usage is TRBJ2-7, with 7 bases that match TRBD2. The J segment lost 2 bases and the V segment lost 7 bases, leaving 6 bases of the junction unmatched. The CDR3 is made up of 13 amino acids. Looked up from germline, CDR1 is SGHRS and CDR2 is YFSETQ.

The CDR3: CASSSGVTGELFF. DNA of the CDR3: TGTGCCAGCAGCTCCGGAGTCACCGGGGAGCTGTTTTTT. V and J are TRBV6-5 and TRBJ2-2; D gene uncertain. Trimming removed 6 bases from V and 4 bases from J, with 9 bases in between. CDR1 MNHEY and CDR2 SVGAGI come from the germline V gene. The CDR3 contains 13 residues.

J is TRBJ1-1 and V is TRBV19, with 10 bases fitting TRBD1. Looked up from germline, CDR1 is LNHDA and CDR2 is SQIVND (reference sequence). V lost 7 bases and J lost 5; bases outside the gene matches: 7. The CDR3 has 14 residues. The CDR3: CASTRDRGVTEAFF. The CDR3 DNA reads TGTGCCAGTACCCGGGACAGGGGTGTTACTGAAGCTTTCTTT.

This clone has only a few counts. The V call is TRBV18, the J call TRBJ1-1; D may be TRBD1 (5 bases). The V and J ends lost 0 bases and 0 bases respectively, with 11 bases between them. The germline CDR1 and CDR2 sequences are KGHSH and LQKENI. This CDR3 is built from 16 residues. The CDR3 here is CASSPPARGVNTEAFF. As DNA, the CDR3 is TGTGCCAGCTCACCACCTGCCCGGGGGGTGAACACTGAAGCTTTCTTT.

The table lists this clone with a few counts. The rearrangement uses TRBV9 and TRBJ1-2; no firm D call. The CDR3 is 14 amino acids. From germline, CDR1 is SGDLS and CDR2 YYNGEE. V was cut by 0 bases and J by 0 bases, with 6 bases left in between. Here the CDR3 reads CASSVGSANYGYTF. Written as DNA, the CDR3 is TGTGCCAGCAGCGTAGGGTCAGCTAACTATGGCTACACCTTC.

Here the CDR3 DNA reads TGTGCCTCCCAACCGGACTCCTCCACGACCCAGTTCTTC. Translated: CASQPDSSTTQFF. V is TRBV30 and J is TRBJ2-1; D is perhaps TRBD2 (5 bases). The CDR3 sequence is 13 residues long. V lost 7 bases to trimming and J lost 13 bases, with 23 bases between them. Germline CDR1 and CDR2: GTSNPN and SVGIG (reference sequence).

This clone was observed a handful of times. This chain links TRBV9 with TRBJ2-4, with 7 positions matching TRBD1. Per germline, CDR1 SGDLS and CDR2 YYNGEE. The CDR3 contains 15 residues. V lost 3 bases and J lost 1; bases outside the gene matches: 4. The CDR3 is CASSGPGQAKNIQYF. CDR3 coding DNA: TGTGCCAGCAGCGGACCGGGACAGGCCAAAAACATTCAGTACTTC.

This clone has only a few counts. The CDR3 is CASSSKAGELTDTQYF. The CDR3 region has the DNA TGTGCCAGCAGCTCCAAGGCGGGAGAATTGACAGATACGCAGTATTTT. The gene calls are TRBV7-9 and TRBJ2-3, with TRBD2 matching over 7 bases. CDR3 length: 16 amino acids. Per germline, CDR1 SEHNR and CDR2 FQNEAQ (reference sequence). V trimming: 4 bases; J trimming: 3 bases; junction bases outside the gene matches: 10.

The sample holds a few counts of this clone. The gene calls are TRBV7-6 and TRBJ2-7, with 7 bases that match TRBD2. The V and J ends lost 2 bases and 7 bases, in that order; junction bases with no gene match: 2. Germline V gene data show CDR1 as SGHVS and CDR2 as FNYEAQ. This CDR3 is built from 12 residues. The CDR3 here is CASSLWGGEQYF. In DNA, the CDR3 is TGTGCCAGCAGCTTATGGGGGGGAGAGCAGTACTTC.

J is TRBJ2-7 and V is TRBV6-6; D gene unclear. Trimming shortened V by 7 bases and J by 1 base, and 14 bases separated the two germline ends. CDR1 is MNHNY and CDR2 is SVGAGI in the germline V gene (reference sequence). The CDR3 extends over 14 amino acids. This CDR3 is CASTSPRLSYEQYF. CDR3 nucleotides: TGTGCCAGCACATCACCCAGACTGTCCTACGAGCAGTACTTC.